Sequencing of this T cell receptor beta chain was carried out in a study of CD4 and CD8 cells across lung adenocarcinoma regions. This clonotype is categorized as medium-sized (0.01 to 0.1%). Looked up from germline, CDR1 is MNHEY and CDR2 is SMNVEV (reference sequence). Trimming left V 2 bases short and J 3 bases short, with 5 bases between. CDR3 length: 13 amino acids. Each CDR3 protein is one row after TCRdb ran MiXCR on the PCR reads. The repertoire consists of fewer than 4,500 distinct CDR3 sequences, with roughly two thirds occurring once and the leading ten covering around a sixth. The chain carries TRBV27 and TRBJ1-5; unclear D gene. The receptor's source is a female donor with lung adenocarcinoma. The CD4 and CD8 labels of this study may be unreliable. The sample was CD8+ T cells from the margin of a lung tumor. CDR3 sequence: CASSLQNNQPQHF. DNA for the CDR3: TGTGCCAGCAGTTTACAGAACAATCAGCCCCAGCATTTT.